This T cell receptor beta chain was retrieved from a study of PD-1 blockade in classical Hodgkin lymphoma. Using immunoSEQ multiplex PCR, the repertoire was profiled, and TCRdb retains in-frame clones only, with some absent. The table has about 58,000 clones, more than 75% seen once. All trial patients relapsed after autologous stem cell transplantation. This clone was recorded only once. The source was peripheral blood mononuclear cells (PBMCs), collected before the second cycle of nivolumab. The sequence was obtained from a human donor with classical Hodgkin lymphoma.

CDR3 nucleotide sequence: TGCGCCAGCAACCCCCTAGCGGGGTTGACCGGGGAGCTGTTTTTT. It is translated as CASNPLAGLTGELFF. The V gene is TRBV5-1, the J gene TRBJ2-2; 9 bases match TRBD2. Looked up from germline, CDR1 is SGHRS and CDR2 is YFSETQ. There are 15 residues in the CDR3. V lost 6 bases to trimming and J lost 5 bases; unmatched junction nucleotides: 8.